What follows are 17 T cell receptor beta chains derived from one specimen sequenced in a study of blood T cell repertoires in COVID-19. Assay used: immunoSEQ multiplex PCR; TCRdb lists only in-frame clones, some missing. The table lists more than 150,000 clones, roughly 79% of them singletons. Material for sequencing was peripheral blood. The receptors were gathered from a man in his sixties with active or convalescent COVID-19.

The CDR3 DNA reads as TGTGCCACCAGCAGGGGACAGGGGGCATGGAGTGGGAGCAATCAGCCCCAGCATTTT. Amino acid sequence: CATSRGQGAWSGSNQPQHF. The V gene is TRBV15, the J gene TRBJ1-5; 12 nucleotides line up with TRBD1. The CDR3 runs to 19 residues. Germline CDR1 and CDR2: LNHNV and YYDKDF (reference sequence). J was trimmed by 1 base and V by 3 bases; bases with no gene match: 10.

The chain carries TRBV18 and TRBJ2-7, with TRBD2 matching 11 bases. The CDR3 totals 14 residues. CDR1 and CDR2 (germline): KGHSH, LQKENI. V was clipped by 4 bases and J by 6 bases; unmatched bases: 5. The CDR3 DNA reads TGTGCCAGCTCACTGCTACTAGCGGGAGCCGAGCAGTACTTC. This gives the protein CASSLLLAGAEQYF.

The chain carries TRBV11-2 and TRBJ2-6; 11 bases are shared with TRBD2. J lost 3 bases, V lost 0 bases, and 4 bases had no gene match. The V gene's germline CDR1 is SGHAT and CDR2 FQNNGV. The CDR3 is made up of 18 amino acids. Written as DNA, the CDR3 is TGTGCCAGCAGCTTAGAACTAGCGGGAGCTCATGGGGCCAACGTCCTGACTTTC. Translation: CASSLELAGAHGANVLTF.

The chain joins TRBV5-1 to TRBJ2-2; 7 positions match TRBD1. From germline, CDR1 is SGHRS and CDR2 YFSETQ. Unmatched junction bases numbered 6, after V lost 5 bases and J lost 5 bases. This CDR3 has 14 residues. CDR3 protein: CASRQGSRTGELFF. In DNA, the CDR3 is TGCGCCAGCAGACAGGGGTCGAGGACCGGGGAGCTGTTTTTT.

The chain uses TRBV7-3 and TRBJ1-1, with no clear D. Germline CDR1 is SGHTA and CDR2 is FQGTGA. This CDR3 is built from 14 residues. V was clipped by 2 bases and J by 4 bases, with 11 bases between them. CDR3 region: CASSLVPGATEAFF. The DNA of the CDR3 is TGTGCCAGCAGCTTAGTTCCGGGAGCCACTGAAGCTTTCTTT.

The rearrangement links TRBV2 to TRBJ2-7; 9 nucleotides align to TRBD2. CDR1 and CDR2 from the germline V gene are SNHLY and FYNNEI. CDR3 length: 14 amino acids. With 11 bases clipped from V and 0 bases from J, the junction kept 8 bases outside the gene matches. The CDR3 nucleotides read TGTGCCGCAACCGGGACTAGCAGCTCCTACGAGCAGTACTTC. Its protein is CAATGTSSSYEQYF.

V and J are TRBV6-1 and TRBJ2-7; possible D gene TRBD1, 5 bases. V lost 2 bases and J 2 bases, leaving 7 bases between the germline ends. Germline V CDR1 and CDR2: MNHNS, SASEGT. This CDR3 has 13 residues. The CDR3: CASSEWGTYEQYF. The CDR3 DNA is TGTGCCAGCAGTGAATGGGGCACCTACGAGCAGTACTTC.

V gene TRBV28 combines with J gene TRBJ1-4; no firm D call. V lost 3 bases, J lost 7 bases, and 12 bases lay in between. This CDR3 spans 14 amino acids. Germline CDR1 and CDR2: MDHEN and SYDVKM. Here the CDR3 DNA reads TGTGCCAGCAGTTTTTCCCGGTGGTTTGAAAAACTGTTTTTT. This encodes CASSFSRWFEKLFF. Supplemented by reference TRBV28 and TRBJ1-4, the full variable domain reads DVKVTQSSRYLVKRTGEKVFLECVQDMDHENMFWYRQDPGLGLRLIYFSYDVKMKEKGDIPEGYSVSREKKERFSLILESASTNQTSMYLCASSFSRWFEKLFFGSGTQLSVL.

V usage is TRBV6-5 and J usage is TRBJ1-3; D unresolved. This CDR3 has 14 residues. CDR1 and CDR2 (germline): MNHEY, SVGAGI. With 9 bases removed from V and 1 base from J, the gap between germline ends came to 13 bases. The DNA for the CDR3 is TGTGCCAGTTTCCCTCGAGAGTCTGGAAACACCATATATTTT. Translation: CASFPRESGNTIYF.

CDR3 bases: TGTGCCAGTAAGGTACAGGGGGGCTCTGGGGCCAACGTCCTGACTTTC. It specifies CASKVQGGSGANVLTF. This chain connects TRBV19 to TRBJ2-6, with 8 bases that match TRBD1. The germline gives CDR1 LNHDA, CDR2 SQIVND (reference sequence). CDR3 length equals 16 residues. After removal of 7 bases from V and 0 bases from J, the junction contained 5 bases not matched to a gene.

This chain links TRBV6-2 or TRBV6-3 with TRBJ2-3, with TRBD2 matching over 15 bases. V lost 4 bases and J lost 5; bases outside the gene matches: 10. Germline lookup yields CDR1 MNHEY and CDR2 SVGEGT. The CDR3 runs 18 residues. The CDR3: CASSSPRTSGRAGDTQYF. For the CDR3, the DNA is TGTGCCAGCAGTTCTCCTCGGACTAGCGGGAGGGCCGGAGATACGCAGTATTTT.

This chain joins TRBV4-1 and TRBJ2-7, with D possibly being TRBD2 (6 bases). Germline CDR1 and CDR2: MGHRA and YSYEKL. Trimming left V 1 base short and J 0 bases short, with 13 bases between. CDR3 length: 16 amino acids. The DNA for the CDR3 is TGCGCCAGCAGCCAAGTAGGGGACTCAGACTCCTACGAGCAGTACTTC. The encoded protein is CASSQVGDSDSYEQYF.

This clone showed up just a few times. This chain uses TRBV11-2 with TRBJ2-1, with a tentative D call TRBD2 (5 bases). V gave up 2 bases and J gave up 1 base, with 9 bases separating them. Germline-derived CDR1 and CDR2 are SGHAT and FQNNGV. The CDR3 runs 15 residues. The DNA of the CDR3 is TGTGCCAGCAGCTTAAGCGGCCAATCCTACAATGAGCAGTTCTTC. Encoded protein: CASSLSGQSYNEQFF.

The V call is TRBV6-5, the J call TRBJ1-3, with D uncertain. Trimming stripped 4 bases from V and 0 bases from J, with 7 bases between. Germline V gene sequence: CDR1 MNHEY, CDR2 SVGAGI. The CDR3 has 14 residues. Written as DNA, the CDR3 is TGTGCCAGCAGTTCCCACTTCTCTGGAAACACCATATATTTT. This codes for CASSSHFSGNTIYF.

This clone was counted once. V and J are TRBV14 and TRBJ2-3; 7 nucleotides line up with TRBD1. This CDR3 has 14 residues. In germline, CDR1 is SGHDN, CDR2 FVKESK. Germline trimming cut 4 bases from V and 12 bases from J; bases unmatched to any gene: 13. The CDR3 DNA reads TGTGCCAGCAGCCCCTCCTGGGGACAGATCTCACAGTATTTT. Translating it yields CASSPSWGQISQYF.

CDR3 amino acids: CASSINLAGGPGPGAGELFF. Here the CDR3 DNA reads TGTGCCAGTAGTATTAACCTAGCGGGAGGGCCAGGTCCCGGGGCCGGGGAGCTGTTTTTT. The chain couples TRBV19 to TRBJ2-2, with 12 nucleotides matching TRBD2. CDR1 and CDR2 (germline): LNHDA, SQIVND (reference sequence). Trimming cost V 3 bases and J 6 bases; bases outside gene matches: 17. The CDR3 runs 20 residues.

The V gene is TRBV18, the J gene TRBJ1-1, with D possibly matching TRBD1 (5 bases). The CDR3 is 13 amino acids. V was clipped by 6 bases and J by 0 bases, with 8 bases between them. Germline CDR1 reads KGHSH; CDR2 reads LQKENI. In DNA, the CDR3 is TGTGCCAGCTCGCTGGACATGAACACTGAAGCTTTCTTT. Its protein product is CASSLDMNTEAFF.